The subject of this entry is one T cell receptor beta chain. What it binds is not known. The assay was immunoSEQ multiplex PCR, and TCRdb's table has in-frame clones only and misses some. The sample records about 22,000 clones, approximately 70% being singletons. The record originates from a study of CD4 T cells in relation to SARS-CoV-2 and coronaviruses. Study-wide context: The negative reference was HIV-1 Nef peptide pool or peptide-free culture. Crossreactive spike epitopes shared across donors were mapped to their HLA restriction.

This CDR3 is 11 amino acids long. The germline V gene encodes CDR1 SQVTM and CDR2 ANQGSEA. Trimming cost V 7 bases and J 11 bases, with 17 bases left between them. Unexposed donor CD4+ T cells date from 2011-2018, before the COVID-19 pandemic. CD4+ T cells were isolated from the cells after 10 days of culture. Unexposed-donor CD4+ T cells were probed with SARS-CoV-2 S/N and four cold-coronavirus spikes, cells permitting. Cultures received half-medium IL-2 refreshes on days 3 and 7. The TCR sequence derives from a human donor in good health. The V call is TRBV29-1, the J call TRBJ1-1; the D gene is possibly TRBD1 (5 bases). Sample: CD4+ T cells from PBMCs, cultured in vitro. CDR3: CSATLDRGAFF. CDR3 DNA sequence: TGCAGCGCAACCTTGGACCGGGGGGCTTTCTTT.